This TCR beta chain was sequenced during a study of breast tumors, draining lymph nodes, adjacent tissues. Study-wide findings and caveats: Findings are consistent with lymph node origin and intratumoral expansion of most tumor T cells. Tumors had less TCR diversity than lymph nodes, more than nontumor tissue.

A single record per CDR3 protein comes from TCRdb applying MiXCR to the multiplex PCR reads. The table shows over 12,000 distinct CDR3 sequences, with more than 40% occurring only once. This clonotype was seen at least ten times. Antigen specificity is unknown. V shed 3 bases and J shed 8 bases, with 19 bases lying between them. The CDR3 is 15 amino acids. Germline V gene data show CDR1 as ENHRY and CDR2 as SYGVKD. Sample: tumor-adjacent breast tissue. The sequence was collected from a female donor with breast cancer. Some clones in this sample may be carry-over from other donors' samples. This chain connects TRBV10-3 to TRBJ1-2; possibly TRBD1 for D (6 bases). The CDR3 loop is CAISEIVGTPFGYTF. CDR3 DNA: TGTGCCATCAGTGAAATAGTTGGGACACCGTTCGGCTACACCTTC.